The 21 T cell receptor beta chains presented below share a single source sample, sequenced in a study of shared clonotypes between healthy human individuals. Only in-frame clones appear in the TCRdb table, and some are missing; sequencing was by immunoSEQ multiplex PCR. Of around 550,000 clones in the sample, almost 97% were seen once. The specimen was naive CD4+ T cells sorted from blood. The subset denotes: CD45RA+ positively selected. All receptors derive from a woman in her twenties or thirties in good health.

The chain is built from TRBV18 and TRBJ1-4; TRBD1 aligns across 10 bases. Germline V gene lookup returns CDR1 KGHSH and CDR2 LQKENI. V shed 3 bases, J shed 8 bases, and the junction held 9 bases outside the gene matches. The CDR3 consists of 16 residues. CDR3 sequence: CASSPAPGTGEEKLFF. CDR3 nucleotides: TGTGCCAGCTCACCTGCCCCCGGGACAGGGGAAGAAAAACTGTTTTTT.

The table lists this clone with a count of one. This chain joins TRBV4-1 and TRBJ2-3, with no clear D. This CDR3 comprises 14 residues. The germline gives CDR1 MGHRA, CDR2 YSYEKL. The V end was cut by 1 base, the J end by 4 bases, with 9 bases between. The CDR3, as DNA: TGCGCCAGCAGCCAAGTAGTTTTCGCAGATACGCAGTATTTT. Protein product: CASSQVVFADTQYF.

The chain has TRBV7-3 and TRBJ1-1, with 7 bases aligning to TRBD1. The germline V gene encodes CDR1 SGHTA and CDR2 FQGTGA. This CDR3 has 13 amino acids. V dropped 5 bases and J dropped 10; count of bases not matched to a gene: 10. The chain's CDR3 is CASSPTEGAVAFF. For the CDR3, the DNA is TGTGCCAGCAGCCCCACCGAGGGGGCAGTAGCTTTCTTT.

V usage is TRBV11-2 and J usage is TRBJ2-1; D possibly corresponds to TRBD2 (5 bases). The V end lost 1 base, the J end lost 5 bases, and 12 bases lay between the germline ends. The length of the CDR3 is 15 residues. Germline values: CDR1 SGHAT, CDR2 FQNNGV. The CDR3 region is CASSLVSGTHNEQFF. The CDR3 coding sequence is TGTGCCAGCAGCTTAGTAAGCGGTACGCACAATGAGCAGTTCTTC.

The chain links TRBV11-2 to TRBJ2-3, with no clear D. This CDR3 region has 15 residues. Deletions cut 2 bases from V and 1 base from J, with 10 bases between. CDR1 and CDR2 (germline): SGHAT, FQNNGV. The CDR3 here is CASSLSWSGTDTQYF. CDR3 coding DNA: TGTGCCAGCAGCTTATCCTGGTCAGGCACAGATACGCAGTATTTT.

This clone was seen just once. The chain joins TRBV7-9 to TRBJ2-2; 7 bases line up with TRBD1. Trimming at V came to 5 bases and at J to 1 base, leaving 7 bases not matched to a gene. CDR3 length: 16 residues. Looked up from germline, CDR1 is SEHNR and CDR2 is FQNEAQ (reference sequence). The chain's CDR3 is CASSHNRGQNTGELFF. CDR3 coding DNA: TGTGCCAGCAGCCATAACAGGGGCCAGAACACCGGGGAGCTGTTTTTT.

This rearrangement joins TRBV10-2 to TRBJ2-7; 8 bases align to TRBD1. Losses at the gene ends were 5 bases for V and 2 bases for J; bases not matched to a gene: 11. Looked up from germline, CDR1 is WSHSY and CDR2 is SAAADI. CDR3 length equals 16 residues. CDR3 sequence: CASSNTGGPKPYEQYF. CDR3 bases: TGCGCCAGCAGTAACACAGGGGGTCCGAAACCCTACGAGCAGTACTTC.

As for this clone: At one boundary the junction diverges from the germline segment, which might be a read error. The genes are TRBV7-8 and TRBJ2-5, with TRBD2 identical over 10 bases. The CDR3 consists of 15 residues. CDR1 is SGHVS, CDR2 FQNEAQ, per germline. The chain's CDR3 is CASSLTAGGQGTQYF. The CDR3 nucleotides read TGTGCCAGCAGCTTAACAGCGGGAGGGCAAGGGACCCAGTACTTC.

The rearrangement uses TRBV6-4 and TRBJ2-1; 10 bases are a match to TRBD2. The CDR3 is 16 amino acids. V was clipped by 6 bases and J by 6 bases; unmatched bases: 11. Germline-derived CDR1 and CDR2 are MRHNA and SNTAGT. For the CDR3, the DNA is TGTGCCAGCAGCTGGACTAGCGGAGAAATTGCCAATGAGCAGTTCTTC. Protein product: CASSWTSGEIANEQFF.

The chain combines TRBV19 with TRBJ2-7; D remains unclear. This CDR3 has 11 amino acids. The V and J ends lost 4 bases and 5 bases respectively, with 6 bases between them. Germline CDR1 is LNHDA and CDR2 is SQIVND (reference sequence). The CDR3 region is CASSTRDEQYF. The CDR3 DNA reads as TGTGCCAGTAGTACTCGTGACGAGCAGTACTTC.

This chain joins TRBV15 and TRBJ2-5, with D hard to call. The CDR3 has 14 residues. Germline V gene lookup returns CDR1 LNHNV and CDR2 YYDKDF (reference sequence). Between the trimmed V and J ends, which lost 0 bases and 5 bases, there was a span of 10 bases. The CDR3 spells CATSREAVLETQYF. The CDR3 coding sequence is TGTGCCACCAGCAGAGAAGCCGTTCTGGAGACCCAGTACTTC.

This chain links TRBV7-9 with TRBJ1-4, with 8 positions matching TRBD1. V was clipped by 3 bases and J by 6 bases; unmatched bases: 12. The CDR3 has 17 amino acids. Germline CDR1 SEHNR, CDR2 FQNEAQ (reference sequence). CDR3 protein: CASSLGLYGQGDEKLFF. The CDR3 nucleotides read TGTGCCAGCAGCTTGGGGCTTTACGGACAGGGTGATGAAAAACTGTTTTTT.

V gene TRBV7-2 combines with J gene TRBJ2-7; either TRBD1 or TRBD2 may fit D (5 bases each). CDR1 SGHTA and CDR2 FQGNSA come from the germline V gene. The length of the CDR3 is 15 residues. Trimming removed 4 bases from V and 7 bases from J, with 20 bases in between. Here the CDR3 reads CASSSSWGIEREQYF. CDR3 bases: TGTGCCAGCAGCTCCTCCTGGGGGATTGAACGAGAGCAGTACTTC.

The chain recombines TRBV5-1 with TRBJ2-1, with 8 bases aligning to TRBD2. V shed 0 bases, J shed 8 bases, and the junction held 7 bases outside the gene matches. The CDR3 has 15 residues. Germline-derived CDR1 and CDR2 are SGHRS and YFSETQ. The CDR3 protein is CASSLDGRAVDEQFF. CDR3 nucleotide sequence: TGCGCCAGCAGCTTGGACGGGAGGGCCGTCGATGAGCAGTTCTTC.

The chain links TRBV29-1 to TRBJ1-1; TRBD1 agrees at 8 bases. This CDR3 region has 14 residues. Germline CDR1 reads SQVTM; CDR2 reads ANQGSEA. Unmatched junction bases numbered 8, after V lost 3 bases and J lost 5 bases. The CDR3 coding sequence is TGCAGCGTTGAGGTGAGACAGGGGAATACTGAAGCTTTCTTT. Translation: CSVEVRQGNTEAFF.

The chain uses TRBV27 and TRBJ2-3; the match to TRBD2 covers 9 bases. Germline V CDR1 and CDR2: MNHEY, SMNVEV (reference sequence). This CDR3 contains 14 residues. The J segment lost 0 bases and the V segment lost 8 bases, leaving 3 bases of the junction unmatched. The CDR3 DNA is TGTGCCAGCCCGACTAGCGGAAGCACAGATACGCAGTATTTT. It specifies CASPTSGSTDTQYF.

The chain is built from TRBV5-1 and TRBJ1-1; D not certain. Germline V lookup: CDR1 SGHRS, CDR2 YFSETQ. Trimming removed 4 bases from V and 0 bases from J, with 7 bases in between. The CDR3 totals 13 residues. CDR3 loop: CASSISMNTEAFF. The CDR3, as DNA: TGCGCCAGCAGCATTTCTATGAACACTGAAGCTTTCTTT.

The chain joins TRBV9 to TRBJ2-5; the match to TRBD1 covers 8 bases. CDR1 is SGDLS and CDR2 is YYNGEE in the germline V gene. J gave up 0 bases and V 0 bases, and 10 bases lay outside the gene matches. CDR3 length: 18 residues. CDR3: CASSVGTGSFRYQETQYF. DNA of the CDR3: TGTGCCAGCAGCGTAGGGACAGGGTCGTTTCGATACCAAGAGACCCAGTACTTC.

The chain recombines TRBV5-1 with TRBJ2-3, with 9 bases that match TRBD2. Germline assignment: CDR1 SGHRS and CDR2 YFSETQ. The CDR3 covers 16 residues. The V segment lost 4 bases and the J segment 0 bases; nucleotides outside the gene matches: 6. CDR3 nucleotide sequence: TGCGCCAGCAGCCAGGGACTAGCCGCTAGCACAGATACGCAGTATTTT. Its translation: CASSQGLAASTDTQYF.

The rearrangement joins TRBV25-1 to TRBJ1-1; a possible D gene is TRBD1 (6 bases). V lost 5 bases and J 5 bases, leaving 15 bases between the germline ends. CDR3 length: 14 residues. The germline CDR1 and CDR2 sequences are MGHDK and SYGVNS. CDR3 sequence: CASSPQGERTEAFF. As DNA, the CDR3 is TGTGCCAGCAGTCCACAGGGTGAGAGGACTGAAGCTTTCTTT.

The V and J genes are TRBV2 and TRBJ1-1; D possibly corresponds to TRBD1 (6 bases). Trimming shortened V by 2 bases and J by 1 base, and 14 bases separated the two germline ends. From germline, CDR1 is SNHLY and CDR2 FYNNEI. The CDR3 totals 16 residues. The chain's CDR3 is CASSEWRRGSNTEAFF. DNA of the CDR3: TGTGCCAGCAGTGAATGGCGAAGGGGGTCGAACACTGAAGCTTTCTTT.